The clone carrying this TCR beta chain was counted between two and nine times. The sample belongs to a study of T cell responses to AZD1222 COVID-19 vaccine. This CDR3 has 11 amino acids. CDR1 and CDR2 (germline): MDHEN, SYDVKM. Trimming pared 8 bases from V and 6 bases from J, leaving 10 bases between. Assay used: immunoSEQ multiplex PCR; TCRdb lists only in-frame clones, some missing. The sample includes about 83,000 clones, more than 75% seen only once; the top ten take around 4.5%. The chain carries TRBV28 and TRBJ1-2; no reliable D call. The material sequenced was peripheral blood, taken on day 0 of MenACWY control vaccination. This clonotype originated in an adult in good health. The CDR3 bases are TGTGCCAGCCGGGGATGGGATGGCTACACCTTC. This sequence encodes CASRGWDGYTF.